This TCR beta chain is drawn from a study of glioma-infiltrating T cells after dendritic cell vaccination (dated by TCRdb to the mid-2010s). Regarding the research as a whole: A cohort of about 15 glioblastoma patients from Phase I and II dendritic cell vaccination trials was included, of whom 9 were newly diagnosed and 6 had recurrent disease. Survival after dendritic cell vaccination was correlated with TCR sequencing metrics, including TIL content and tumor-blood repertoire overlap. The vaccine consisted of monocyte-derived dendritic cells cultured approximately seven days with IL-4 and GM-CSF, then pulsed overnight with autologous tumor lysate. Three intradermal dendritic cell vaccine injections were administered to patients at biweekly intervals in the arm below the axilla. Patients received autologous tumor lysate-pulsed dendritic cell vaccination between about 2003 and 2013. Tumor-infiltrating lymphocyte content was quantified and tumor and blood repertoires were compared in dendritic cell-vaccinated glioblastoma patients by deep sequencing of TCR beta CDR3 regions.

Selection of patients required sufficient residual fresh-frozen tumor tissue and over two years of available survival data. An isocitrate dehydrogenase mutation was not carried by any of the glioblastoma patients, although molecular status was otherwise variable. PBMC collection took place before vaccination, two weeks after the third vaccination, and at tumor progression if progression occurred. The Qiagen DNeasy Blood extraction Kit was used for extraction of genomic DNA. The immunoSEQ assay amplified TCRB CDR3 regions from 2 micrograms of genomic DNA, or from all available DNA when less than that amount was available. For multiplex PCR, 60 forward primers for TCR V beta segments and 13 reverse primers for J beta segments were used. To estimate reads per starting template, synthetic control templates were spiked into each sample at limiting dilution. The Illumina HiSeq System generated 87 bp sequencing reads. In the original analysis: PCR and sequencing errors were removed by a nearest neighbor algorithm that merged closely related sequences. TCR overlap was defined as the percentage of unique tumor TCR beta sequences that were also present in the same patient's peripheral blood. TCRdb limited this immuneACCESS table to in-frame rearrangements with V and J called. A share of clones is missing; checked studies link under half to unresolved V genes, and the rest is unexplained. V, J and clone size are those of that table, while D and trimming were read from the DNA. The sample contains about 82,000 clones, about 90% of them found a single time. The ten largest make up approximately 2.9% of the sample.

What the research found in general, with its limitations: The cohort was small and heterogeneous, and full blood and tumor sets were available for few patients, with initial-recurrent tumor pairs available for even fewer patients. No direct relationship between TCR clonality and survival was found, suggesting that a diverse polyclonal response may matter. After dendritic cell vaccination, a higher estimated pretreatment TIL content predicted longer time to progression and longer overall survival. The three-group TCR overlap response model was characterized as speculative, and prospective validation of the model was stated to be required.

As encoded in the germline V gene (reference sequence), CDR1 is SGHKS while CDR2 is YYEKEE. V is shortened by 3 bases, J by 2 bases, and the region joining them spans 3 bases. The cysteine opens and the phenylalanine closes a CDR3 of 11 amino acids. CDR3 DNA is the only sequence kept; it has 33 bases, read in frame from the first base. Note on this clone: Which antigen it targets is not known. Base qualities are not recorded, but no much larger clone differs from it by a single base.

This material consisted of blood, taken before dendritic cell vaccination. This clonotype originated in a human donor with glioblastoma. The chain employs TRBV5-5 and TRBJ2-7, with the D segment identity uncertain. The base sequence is TGTGCCAGCAGCTCCGCCTACGAGCAGTACTTC. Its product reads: CASSSAYEQYF.